One and the same sample provided the 30 T cell receptor beta chains below, sequenced in a study of post-analysis software for immune sequencing data. Points from the study as a whole: Controls had lower frequencies than patients of a few TRBV segments, which included TRBV5-6, TRBV5-1 and TRBV20-1.

Their antigens remain unidentified. The TCR beta cDNA libraries contained unique molecular identifiers. Using its own MiXCR run on the PCR reads, TCRdb lists one record per CDR3 protein. This sample has hundreds of thousands of distinct CDR3 sequences, with 59% found just once. Sample: blood. Every receptor here comes from a girl between 2 and 10 years old with multiple sclerosis.

The J gene is TRBJ2-6, the V gene TRBV11-2; 8 bases match TRBD2. V shed 5 bases, J shed 4 bases, and the junction held 10 bases outside the gene matches. Germline-derived CDR1 and CDR2 are SGHAT and FQNNGV. The CDR3 contains 17 residues. The chain's CDR3 is CASSRGLAGSGANVLTF. The CDR3 DNA is TGTGCCAGCAGCCGGGGTTTAGCGGGATCAGGGGCCAACGTCCTGACTTTC.

The CDR3 DNA reads as TGTGCCAGCAGCTTGTATCTAACCGAAGTCCTGACTTTC. Protein product: CASSLYLTEVLTF. The chain uses TRBV5-5 and TRBJ2-6; D not resolved. V was cut by 1 base and J by 13 bases, with 12 bases left in between. The CDR3 spans 13 residues. In germline, CDR1 is SGHKS, CDR2 YYEKEE (reference sequence).

The J gene is TRBJ2-7, the V gene TRBV10-3; 7 bases are shared with TRBD1. Trimming took 6 bases from V and 1 from J; bases not matched to a gene: 6. CDR1 and CDR2 (germline): ENHRY, SYGVKD. CDR3 length equals 14 residues. CDR3 nucleotide sequence: TGTGCCATCAGCGGGACAGAATTTTCCTACGAGCAGTACTTC. Protein: CAISGTEFSYEQYF.

The table lists this clonotype with a few counts. The CDR3 DNA is TGCAGCGCCCAAGGTTGGCCAAGTTTCGATGAGCAGTTCTTC. It is translated as CSAQGWPSFDEQFF. The chain recombines TRBV29-1 with TRBJ2-1; the D is unclear. The germline V gene encodes CDR1 SQVTM and CDR2 ANQGSEA. V was trimmed by 7 bases and J by 8 bases, leaving 21 bases between them. The CDR3 runs 14 residues.

The table lists this clonotype with a few counts. This rearrangement joins TRBV6-5 to TRBJ1-2; perhaps TRBD1 as D (5 bases). The germline V gene encodes CDR1 MNHEY and CDR2 SVGAGI. This CDR3 is built from 15 residues. V gave up 7 bases and J gave up 2 bases, with 17 bases separating them. The CDR3 is CASTDRTPGNYGYTF. For the CDR3, the DNA is TGTGCCAGCACCGATCGGACACCAGGAAACTATGGCTACACCTTC.

CDR3 nucleotides: TGTGCCAGCAGCCGGATTGGGTCTAGCACAGATACGCAGTATTTT. Translated: CASSRIGSSTDTQYF. The chain recombines TRBV7-3 with TRBJ2-3; D ambiguous. The V and J ends lost 5 bases and 0 bases respectively, with 12 bases between them. There are 15 residues in the CDR3. From germline, CDR1 is SGHTA and CDR2 FQGTGA.

The chain uses TRBV25-1 and TRBJ2-1; 12 positions match TRBD2. The trim removed 1 base at V and 6 bases at J, leaving 7 bases unmatched. CDR1 is MGHDK, CDR2 SYGVNS, per germline. CDR3 size: 17 residues. In nucleotides, the CDR3 is TGTGCCAGCAGTGAATGGACTAGCGGGATCCCTTTCAATGAGCAGTTCTTC. Translation gives CASSEWTSGIPFNEQFF.

This rearrangement joins TRBV20-1 to TRBJ2-1; 7 bases match TRBD1. The V and J ends lost 5 bases and 4 bases, in that order; junction bases with no gene match: 2. CDR3 length equals 12 residues. The germline CDR1 and CDR2 sequences are DFQATT and SNEGSKA (reference sequence). The CDR3 DNA sequence: TGCAGTGCTGTGGACAGGTACAATGAGCAGTTCTTC. As protein: CSAVDRYNEQFF.

Turning to this clonotype: Compared with germline, one end of the junction differs, possibly owing to a read error. The chain joins TRBV3-1 to TRBJ2-5; 9 bases agree with TRBD2. The CDR3 contains 16 residues. Germline lookup yields CDR1 LGHDT and CDR2 YNNKEL (reference sequence). The CDR3 DNA follows: TGTGCCAACAGCCAAGGGGCGAGCGGGGGGCAAGAGACCCAGTACTTC. Translated: CANSQGASGGQETQYF.

The rearrangement links TRBV6-1 to TRBJ2-3, with 8 bases matching TRBD2. V was pared by 8 bases and J by 4 bases, with 17 bases of the junction left unmatched. The germline CDR1 and CDR2 sequences are MNHNS and SASEGT. This CDR3 spans 17 amino acids. CDR3 coding DNA: TGTGCCAGCGGCCGCAAGGCCCCTCCGGGGGGGTCAGATACGCAGTATTTT. Amino acids: CASGRKAPPGGSDTQYF.

The sample holds a few counts of this clonotype. Here the CDR3 reads CASSPNTYNYGYTF. The DNA for the CDR3 is TGTGCCAGCAGCCCTAATACATATAACTATGGCTACACCTTC. V gene TRBV7-9 combines with J gene TRBJ1-2; no definite D call. CDR3 size: 14 residues. The germline CDR1 and CDR2 sequences are SEHNR and FQNEAQ (reference sequence). V was shortened by 5 bases and J by 1 base, with 11 bases between the two germline ends.

This clonotype was found once. The chain has TRBV7-2 and TRBJ2-1; tentative D call: TRBD1 (6 bases). This CDR3 region has 15 residues. The ends were cut back, 5 bases at V and 6 bases at J, with 17 bases in the middle. Germline values: CDR1 SGHTA, CDR2 FQGNSA. The CDR3 bases are TGTGCCAGCAGCCGGACAGCTTTGGGCACCAATGAGCAGTTCTTC. Protein product: CASSRTALGTNEQFF.

V and J are TRBV4-3 and TRBJ1-2; weak D call: TRBD1 (6 bases). CDR1 and CDR2 (germline): LGHNA, YSLEER. The CDR3 totals 16 residues. The V and J ends lost 0 bases and 3 bases respectively, with 14 bases between them. For the CDR3, the DNA is TGCGCCAGCAGCCAAGATAGGGGGGCGTTTCACTATGGCTACACCTTC. Protein product: CASSQDRGAFHYGYTF.

This clonotype was recorded a few times. The gene calls are TRBV7-9 and TRBJ2-5; D uncertain. V dropped 3 bases and J dropped 3 bases, with 11 bases sitting between them. Germline lookup yields CDR1 SEHNR and CDR2 FQNEAQ (reference sequence). The CDR3 has 14 amino acids. CDR3 DNA sequence: TGTGCCAGCAGCTTTGGTACGGCGAAAGAGACCCAGTACTTC. It translates to CASSFGTAKETQYF.

This clonotype was seen a few times. The V gene is TRBV29-1, the J gene TRBJ2-4; TRBD1 matches 7 bases. The CDR3 totals 15 residues. V was pared by 2 bases and J by 7 bases, with 11 bases of the junction left unmatched. CDR1 SQVTM and CDR2 ANQGSEA come from the germline V gene. CDR3 in DNA: TGCAGCGTTGAAAACCCTTGGCAGGGGGTCAACATTCAGTACTTC. It specifies CSVENPWQGVNIQYF.

CDR3 residues: CASSLATGQGNSPLHF. The CDR3 coding sequence is TGTGCCAGCAGCTTAGCGACGGGACAGGGGAATTCACCCCTCCACTTT. The chain recombines TRBV7-9 with TRBJ1-6, with 10 bases matching TRBD1. CDR3 size: 16 residues. The J segment lost 7 bases and the V segment lost 0 bases, leaving 3 bases of the junction unmatched. Per the germline V gene, CDR1 is SEHNR and CDR2 is FQNEAQ (reference sequence).

The genes are TRBV21-1 and TRBJ2-7; the listed D gene, TRBD1, was not tested against the DNA. TRBV21-1 is classified as a pseudogene. The CDR3 has 18 amino acids. The CDR3 DNA is TGTGCCAGCAACGCGAACGGGGGCTCGCTCCCTAATTACTACGAGCAGTACTTC. Its translation: CASNANGGSLPNYYEQYF.

CDR3 amino acids: CSVLKQGHEQFF. The CDR3 DNA reads TGCAGCGTATTGAAACAGGGCCATGAGCAGTTCTTC. V is TRBV29-1 and J is TRBJ2-1; maybe TRBD1 (6 bases). V lost 6 bases and J 8 bases, leaving 14 bases between the germline ends. The CDR3 extends over 12 amino acids. Germline V lookup: CDR1 SQVTM, CDR2 ANQGSEA.

The chain is built from TRBV7-9 and TRBJ2-3; 9 bases align to TRBD2. With 10 bases clipped from V and 3 bases from J, the junction kept 14 bases outside the gene matches. Germline V gives CDR1 SEHNR, CDR2 FQNEAQ (reference sequence). CDR3 length: 16 amino acids. The CDR3 sequence is CATGSGTSWGTDTQYF. Written as DNA, the CDR3 is TGTGCCACCGGAAGTGGGACTAGCTGGGGGACAGATACGCAGTATTTT.

This chain connects TRBV3-1 to TRBJ1-5; D is uncertain. Per the germline V gene, CDR1 is LGHDT and CDR2 is YNNKEL (reference sequence). This CDR3 contains 14 residues. Trimming cost V 0 bases and J 5 bases, with 8 bases left between them. CDR3 in amino acids: CASSQDNRYQPQHF. CDR3 bases: TGTGCCAGCAGCCAAGATAACAGATATCAGCCCCAGCATTTT.

The chain couples TRBV12-3 or TRBV12-4 to TRBJ2-4; D uncertain. The J call is doubtful: the DNA matches TRBJ2-5 better. The CDR3 covers 14 residues. CDR3 DNA sequence: TGTGCCAGCAGTTTTAAGGTGGCTTCGAAGACCCAGTACTTC. Protein sequence: CASSFKVASKTQYF.

The V gene is TRBV20-1, the J gene TRBJ1-1; D not certain. Germline V CDR1 and CDR2: DFQATT, SNEGSKA (reference sequence). CDR3 length: 12 residues. Deletions cut 4 bases from V and 1 base from J, with 7 bases between. CDR3 protein: CSATLENTEAFF. For the CDR3, the DNA is TGCAGTGCTACCCTCGAGAACACTGAAGCTTTCTTT.

This clonotype was detected only a few times. The chain has TRBV30 and TRBJ1-2; perhaps TRBD1 as D (5 bases). V lost 1 base and J 6 bases, leaving 6 bases between the germline ends. The CDR3 consists of 11 residues. Per germline, CDR1 GTSNPN and CDR2 SVGIG (reference sequence). The CDR3 loop reads CAWSAGDGYTF. CDR3 bases: TGTGCCTGGAGTGCGGGGGATGGCTACACCTTC.

V and J are TRBV20-1 and TRBJ1-2; a weak D match, TRBD1 (5 bases). V dropped 3 bases and J dropped 1 base, with 15 bases sitting between them. The germline V gene has CDR1 DFQATT and CDR2 SNEGSKA (reference sequence). The CDR3 contains 15 residues. The CDR3, as DNA: TGCAGTGCTAGTGTCGGGGGTTTTGGTAACTATGGCTACACCTTC. This encodes CSASVGGFGNYGYTF.

As for this clonotype: The junction and the germline gene differ at one end; a read error may be behind it. The chain recombines TRBV5-1 with TRBJ2-1; D gene unclear. CDR3 length: 14 amino acids. Germline CDR1 SGHRS, CDR2 YFSETQ. The CDR3 DNA reads TGCGCCAGCAGCTTGGAGGGCTCCTACAATGAGCAGTCCTTC. This encodes CASSLEGSYNEQSF.

The rearrangement joins TRBV2 to TRBJ2-7; no clear D gene. Per germline, CDR1 SNHLY and CDR2 FYNNEI. The V end lost 2 bases, the J end lost 1 base, and 9 bases lay between the germline ends. The CDR3 has 14 amino acids. The chain's CDR3 is CASSERLNSYEQYF. CDR3 in DNA: TGTGCCAGCAGTGAACGGCTCAATTCCTACGAGCAGTACTTC. Full variable domain (outside the CDR3, taken from reference TRBV2 and TRBJ2-7): EPEVTQTPSHQVTQMGQEVILRCVPISNHLYFYWYRQILGQKVEFLVSFYNNEISEKSEIFDDQFSVERPDGSNFTLKIRSTKLEDSAMYFCASSERLNSYEQYFGPGTRLTVT.

This clonotype showed up just a few times. One junction end disagrees with the germline gene, perhaps due to a read error. The chain carries TRBV15 and TRBJ2-3; D is ambiguous. CDR3 length equals 15 residues. Germline-derived CDR1 and CDR2 are LNHNV and YYDKDF (reference sequence). CDR3 DNA sequence: TGTGCCACCAGCAGAGGAGATAGCAGCAGAGATACGCAGTATTTT. Its protein is CATSRGDSSRDTQYF.

The chain recombines TRBV30 with TRBJ1-1, with 7 bases matching TRBD1. The CDR3 extends over 12 amino acids. Germline V gives CDR1 GTSNPN, CDR2 SVGIG (reference sequence). Germline trimming cut 5 bases from V and 5 bases from J; bases unmatched to any gene: 5. CDR3 loop: CAWDRAKTEAFF. The CDR3, as DNA: TGTGCCTGGGACAGGGCGAAGACTGAAGCTTTCTTT.

This clonotype occurred a few times. The chain recombines TRBV29-1 with TRBJ1-2; perhaps TRBD1 as D (5 bases). The CDR3 spans 15 residues. V was shortened by 3 bases and J by 7 bases, with 21 bases between the two germline ends. Germline CDR1 and CDR2: SQVTM and ANQGSEA. CDR3 sequence: CSVEFPQGPWGGYTF. CDR3 sequence (DNA): TGCAGCGTTGAGTTCCCGCAGGGCCCATGGGGTGGCTACACCTTC.

The chain is built from TRBV20-1 and TRBJ2-3; 12 positions agree with TRBD2. This CDR3 has 17 residues. J lost 4 bases, V lost 6 bases, and 14 bases had no gene match. CDR1 is DFQATT and CDR2 is SNEGSKA in the germline V gene (reference sequence). CDR3 coding DNA: TGCAGTGCCTTAGGTCCTAGCGGGAGGGCCAGGGCAGATACGCAGTATTTT. It yields the protein CSALGPSGRARADTQYF.